The present T cell receptor (beta chain) was sequenced within a study of regulatory T cells in long-lasting Graves disease. Study summary: Treatment with antithyroid drugs for over 5 years, together with positive TSH receptor antibodies, meant persistent Graves' disease.

CDR3 regions were amplified by Arm-PCR using iRepertoire HTBI primers to build TCR beta libraries. TCRdb re-analysed the multiplex PCR reads in MiXCR, keeping a single row per CDR3 protein. This repertoire shows roughly 400,000 distinct CDR3 sequences, 20% to 25% found once; its top ten account for roughly 20%. A remark on this clonotype: Antigen: not known.

The time point is: persistent/refractory GD, antithyroid drugs over 5 years with positive TRAb. Following extraction of RNA from PBMCs, that RNA was used to make the TCR library. Patients hailed from an endocrinology department in Xi'an, China. The CDR3 has 14 amino acids. Germline CDR1 is KGHSH and CDR2 is LQKENI. Unmatched junction bases numbered 6, after V lost 5 bases and J lost 7 bases. General study results and limits: TRBV28 was favored in persistent disease, as were TRBJ1-2 and TRBJ2-5. Patients with persistent disease shared 2,741 public clonotypes, outpacing the approximately 920 shared by new patients.

The sequences come from peripheral blood mononuclear cells (PBMCs), collected when the disease was refractory, from a patient treated with antithyroid drugs. The sequence derives from a female donor with Graves disease. The gene calls are TRBV18 and TRBJ1-5, with TRBD1 matching over 9 bases. The CDR3 nucleotides read TGTGCCAGCTCAACGACAGGGGGTAGCCAGCCCCAGCATTTT. Translation: CASSTTGGSQPQHF. The variable domain in full, with the rest retrieved from reference TRBV18 and TRBJ1-5, is NAGVMQNPRHLVRRRGQEARLRCSPMKGHSHVYWYRQLPEEGLKFMVYLQKENIIDESGMPKERFSAEFPKEGPSILRIQQVVRGDSAAYFCASSTTGGSQPQHFGDGTRLSIL.